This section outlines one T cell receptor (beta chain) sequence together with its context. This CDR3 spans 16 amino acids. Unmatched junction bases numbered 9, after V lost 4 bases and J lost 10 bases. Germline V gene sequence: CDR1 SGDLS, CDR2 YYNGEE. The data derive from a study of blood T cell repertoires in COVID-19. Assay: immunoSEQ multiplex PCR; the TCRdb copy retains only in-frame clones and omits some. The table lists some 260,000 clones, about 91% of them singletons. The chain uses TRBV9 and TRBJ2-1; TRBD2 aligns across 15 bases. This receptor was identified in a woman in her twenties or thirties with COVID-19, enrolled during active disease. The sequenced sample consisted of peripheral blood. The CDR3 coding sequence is TGTGCCAGCAGCCCCGCGTCTGGACTAGCGGGAGGGGAGCAGTTCTTC. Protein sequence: CASSPASGLAGGEQFF.